This is a list of T cell receptor beta chains from one sample in a study of blood T cell repertoires in COVID-19. Using immunoSEQ multiplex PCR, the repertoire was profiled, and TCRdb retains in-frame clones only, with some absent. The sample has under 250,000 clones, roughly 85% seen once; the top ten hold under 3.5%. The sample was peripheral blood. These receptors were collected from a man aged 45 to 65 who had recovered from COVID-19. CDR3s include the opening cysteine and the closing phenylalanine or tryptophan. Fields, in order: clone size, J gene, V gene, D gene, CDR3 protein, CDR3 DNA. The D gene is left open where the match is weak. Clone size is shown for a subset of rows, as once, few, many or a class of expanded clone.

NA,TRBJ2-7,TRBV5-5,TRBD2,CASSLDPSGREHEQYF,TGTGCCAGCAGCTTGGATCCCAGCGGGAGAGAACACGAGCAGTACTTC
NA,TRBJ2-4,TRBV5-1,NA,CASSLDSRNQNIQYF,TGCGCCAGCAGCTTGGATTCCAGGAACCAAAACATTCAGTACTTC
NA,TRBJ1-1,TRBV19,NA,CASSPIAGETEAFF,TGTGCCAGTAGTCCCATTGCGGGGGAGACTGAAGCTTTCTTT
once,TRBJ1-2,TRBV10-2,NA,CASSLQSDYGYTF,TGCGCCAGCTCCCTACAGTCTGACTATGGCTACACCTTC
NA,TRBJ1-5,TRBV28,NA,CASSLPRAGQPQHF,TGTGCCAGCAGTTTACCCAGGGCTGGTCAGCCCCAGCATTTT
NA,TRBJ1-2,TRBV5-1,TRBD1,CASSLDGGQGNYGYTF,TGCGCCAGCAGCTTGGATGGAGGACAGGGAAACTATGGCTACACCTTC
NA,TRBJ2-7,TRBV5-5,TRBD2,CASSVSPGTSGRYEQYF,TGTGCCAGCAGCGTAAGTCCCGGGACTAGCGGGAGATACGAGCAGTACTTC
NA,TRBJ1-3,TRBV5-1,NA,CASSLATGSSGNTIYF,TGCGCCAGCAGCTTGGCCACGGGATCCTCTGGAAACACCATATATTTT
few,TRBJ2-7,TRBV5-1,TRBD2,CASSLWLAGGYEQYF,TGCGCCAGCAGCTTGTGGCTAGCGGGAGGCTACGAGCAGTACTTC
NA,TRBJ1-1,TRBV18,NA,CASSPHKNTEAFF,TGTGCCAGCTCACCCCACAAGAACACTGAAGCTTTCTTT
few,TRBJ2-7,TRBV15,NA,CATSRDRIPYEQYF,TGTGCCACCAGCAGAGACAGGATACCCTACGAGCAGTACTTC
NA,TRBJ2-7,TRBV23-1,NA,CASSRRLSKEQYF,TGCGCCAGCAGTCGTCGACTGTCTAAGGAGCAGTACTTC
NA,TRBJ2-1,TRBV30,TRBD1,CAWSGHGTGRNEQFF,TGTGCCTGGAGTGGCCACGGGACAGGGAGGAATGAGCAGTTCTTC
once,TRBJ2-2,TRBV2,NA,CASRGRDFRKGTGELFF,TGTGCCAGCAGGGGCCGGGACTTCCGAAAAGGCACCGGGGAGCTGTTTTTT
NA,TRBJ2-7,TRBV15,NA,CATSGERTYEQYF,TGTGCCACCAGCGGGGAGCGGACCTACGAGCAGTACTTC
NA,TRBJ1-5,TRBV18,TRBD1,CASSPLGTGLGQPQHF,TGTGCTAGCTCACCACTGGGGACAGGGTTGGGACAGCCCCAGCATTTT
NA,TRBJ2-5,TRBV29-1,TRBD2,CSVEGGLGWETQYF,TGCAGCGTTGAAGGCGGACTAGGATGGGAGACCCAGTACTTC
NA,TRBJ2-3,TRBV6-5,TRBD1,CASSSTGGADTQYF,TGTGCCAGCAGCTCGACAGGGGGCGCAGATACGCAGTATTTT
once,TRBJ1-1,TRBV5-6,NA,CASSLRENTEAFF,TGTGCCAGCAGCTTGAGAGAAAACACTGAAGCTTTCTTT
NA,TRBJ2-1,TRBV5-1,NA,CASSLGVALNEQFF,TGCGCCAGCAGCTTGGGAGTAGCGCTCAATGAGCAGTTCTTC
NA,TRBJ2-3,TRBV21-1,NA,CASSIRWDRGFTDTQYF,TGTGCCAGCAGCATCCGATGGGACAGGGGATTCACAGATACGCAGTATTTT
NA,TRBJ1-1,TRBV30,NA,CAWGAGGAAFF,TGTGCCTGGGGGGCGGGGGGCGCAGCTTTCTTT
few,TRBJ2-1,TRBV7-6,TRBD2,CASSLVSSGSGNEQFF,TGTGCCAGCAGCTTAGTTTCTAGCGGGAGTGGCAATGAGCAGTTCTTC
NA,TRBJ2-1,TRBV29-1,NA,CSVQAGLNEQFF,TGCAGCGTTCAGGCAGGACTCAATGAGCAGTTCTTC
NA,TRBJ2-7,TRBV10-2,TRBD2,CASTPLAGGPGDF,TGCGCCAGCACCCCACTAGCGGGAGGGCCTGGGGACTTC
NA,TRBJ2-7,TRBV4-2,NA,CASSQDKGRGGISSYEQYF,TGTGCCAGCAGCCAAGATAAAGGCAGGGGAGGGATAAGCTCCTACGAGCAGTACTTC
once,TRBJ2-5,TRBV28,NA,CASSPERWQVKETQYF,TGTGCCAGCAGTCCCGAAAGATGGCAGGTCAAAGAGACCCAGTACTTC
once,TRBJ2-7,TRBV15,TRBD2,CATSRIAGGPEEQYF,TGTGCCACCAGCAGGATAGCGGGAGGGCCGGAGGAGCAGTACTTC
NA,TRBJ1-3,TRBV28,NA,CASPWEADGNTIYF,TGTGCCAGCCCCTGGGAGGCGGATGGAAACACCATATATTTT
NA,TRBJ2-6,TRBV6-1,NA,CASSAFLFSGANVLTF,TGTGCCAGCAGTGCCTTCCTGTTCTCTGGGGCCAACGTCCTGACTTTC
NA,TRBJ2-7,TRBV7-2,TRBD2,CASSPRAPLAGGLEQYF,TGTGCCAGCAGCCCTCGGGCCCCCCTAGCGGGAGGCCTCGAGCAGTACTTC
NA,TRBJ1-1,TRBV24-1,TRBD1,CATSDPGTVEAFF,TGTGCCACCAGTGATCCTGGGACAGTTGAAGCTTTCTTT
NA,TRBJ2-3,TRBV15,NA,CATSRGSAALYTDTQYF,TGTGCCACCAGCAGGGGCTCAGCGGCTTTATACACAGATACGCAGTATTTT
NA,TRBJ2-1,TRBV5-1,TRBD2,CASSDLAGEQFF,TGCGCCAGCAGCGACCTAGCGGGGGAGCAGTTCTTC
once,TRBJ1-5,TRBV7-9,TRBD1,CASSPGGTKGNQPQHF,TGTGCCAGCAGCCCAGGGGGGACCAAAGGCAATCAGCCCCAGCATTTT
NA,TRBJ2-3,TRBV7-8,TRBD2,CASSLSGVAPDTQYF,TGTGCCAGCAGCCTTAGCGGGGTGGCTCCAGATACGCAGTATTTT
NA,TRBJ2-5,TRBV27,TRBD1,CASSSAGTGRETQYF,TGTGCCAGCAGCTCCGCCGGGACAGGGAGGGAGACCCAGTACTTC
NA,TRBJ1-5,TRBV6-5,NA,CASSYSRVDQPQHF,TGTGCCAGCAGTTACTCGAGGGTCGATCAGCCCCAGCATTTT
once,TRBJ1-4,TRBV6-5,NA,CASSLRLPLNEKLFF,TGTGCCAGCAGTCTAAGACTGCCCCTTAATGAAAAACTGTTTTTT
NA,TRBJ2-7,TRBV10-2,NA,CASRDLGETYEQYF,TGCGCCAGCAGGGATTTAGGGGAAACCTACGAGCAGTACTTC
few,TRBJ2-2,TRBV7-2,TRBD2,CASSPPGGWGGSGTGELFF,TGTGCCAGCAGCCCCCCGGGGGGTTGGGGCGGGAGTGGAACCGGGGAGCTGTTTTTT
NA,TRBJ2-1,TRBV19,TRBD2,CASTTSGRAFEQFF,TGTGCCAGTACCACCAGCGGGAGGGCCTTTGAGCAGTTCTTC
NA,TRBJ2-2,TRBV7-2,NA,CASSPAYGTGELFF,TGTGCCAGCAGCCCCGCCTATGGCACCGGGGAGCTGTTTTTT
NA,TRBJ2-3,TRBV5-1,NA,CASSLARTRGTDTQYF,TGCGCCAGCAGCTTGGCCCGGACCCGGGGGACAGATACGCAGTATTTT
NA,TRBJ1-5,TRBV5-8,TRBD1,CASSLGDRGQPQHF,TGTGCCAGCAGCTTGGGGGACAGAGGTCAGCCCCAGCATTTT